Included here is one T cell receptor beta chain sequence, with context. Its antigen has not been determined. The record has no base qualities; no much larger clone is one base away. The CDR3, cysteine through phenylalanine, is 15 amino acids long. Only the CDR3 DNA is retained, 45 bases long and in frame from the first base. Based on the germline V gene, the CDR1 and CDR2 sequences are MDHEN and SYDVKM. The trim is 6 bases for V and 2 bases for J, with a gap of 16 bases between the germline ends. The data were obtained in a study of shared clonotypes between healthy human individuals (dated by TCRdb to the early 2020s). The study in broad terms: A couple of women and a few men aged 18 to 49 years were included in the cohort. To increase sequencing depth and limit assay-specific biases, different laboratories used diverse techniques to prepare libraries and sequence TCR repertoires. Per donor, leukapheresis produced somewhere between about 0.8 and 9 billion PBMCs. Per donor, three plates each were used for CD4 naive and CD4 memory, two for CD8 naive, and one for CD8 memory. To estimate repertoire size and how much clonotype sharing occurs between individuals, the study deeply sequenced the blood TCR repertoires of 4 to 6 healthy adults.

TCR CDR3 regions were amplified from genomic DNA by multiplex PCR using the deep immunoSEQ assay. Extracted genomic DNA from each cell subset was distributed evenly across all wells of several immunoSEQ 96-well plates, and each plate was treated as a replicate. For sorted subsets, about 0.2 ug genomic DNA, equal to some 30,000 T cell genomes, was loaded into each replicate PCR. Purified libraries were quantified with a Qubit 3.0 fluorometer, sized on a Bioanalyzer 2100, and re-quantified with the KAPA Library Quantification kit. Every immunoSEQ 96-well plate was sequenced on a separate single-read 150-cycle Illumina NextSeq 550 flow cell. Turning to the authors' computational methods: Because only junctional sequences without quality scores were contained in the immunoSEQ output, filtering matching that applied to full-length reads could not be performed. Sequences were annotated with PyIR, a Python wrapper for IgBLAST v1.9, using IMGT germline references to assign V/J genes and CDR3. Reads were removed for weak V/J assignments (E-value above 1e-6), missing CDR3, stop codons, out-of-frame junctions, or ambiguous translated residues. V3J clonotypes were defined as sequences sharing the same inferred V gene, J gene, and CDR3 amino acid sequence. Percentage overlap between repertoires was calculated by dividing the number of shared unique clonotypes by the size of the smaller repertoire. Three approaches were used to assess repertoire richness: RTK rarefaction, the Chao1 estimator, and Recon v2.1 estimates of unobserved clonotypes. Generation probabilities were computed with OLGA for all TCRbeta clonotypes obtained by the gDNA method from four donors. TCRdb stores this immuneACCESS table with in-frame sequences only. Part of the clones is absent; in the studies checked, under half of the shortfall reflects unresolved V genes, and no reason is known for the rest. The V and J calls and clone size come from that table; D and trimming were worked out from the DNA. The sample records about 1 million clones, about 74% of which are singletons. The top ten constitute over 1.3% of the sample.

Healthy HIV-negative adults with no recently reported acute infections or vaccinations were included as donors. Every donor was a Caucasian adult living in Nashville, Tennessee, USA. CD4+ T cells were enriched by magnetic negative selection, after which naive cells were positively selected on CD45RA and the negative fraction was taken as the memory subset. Blood was collected by leukapheresis, and PBMCs were isolated by Ficoll-Histopaque density gradient centrifugation and then cryopreserved in liquid nitrogen vapor phase. Purity and quantity of every magnetically sorted T cell population were checked by analytical flow cytometry. Each sorted fraction had its genomic DNA isolated and then quantified by UV absorbance on a Nanodrop 2000c. What the research found in general, with its limitations: Naive subsets generally had larger estimated clonotype richness than memory subsets did. When a handful of donors were compared, the shared fraction of clonotypes was 5% to 6.5% for naive CD4, roughly 3.4% for naive CD8, 2.3% for memory CD4, and 0.35% to 0.5% for memory CD8. Clonotypes shared by all four sorted-subset donors showed higher generation probabilities than non-shared clonotypes. The genetic and exposure-history diversity represented was limited by the small number of donors. Only blood was sampled, and tissue TCR repertoires likely differ from those in blood. Rarefaction of sorted-subset datasets indicated incomplete sequencing despite the large sequencing depth. Pairwise subsampling led to the expectation that sequencing depth would affect the degree of clonotype sharing among donors.

The chain is made from TRBV28 and TRBJ2-5; TRBD2 is a possible D gene, resting on 5 matching bases. This sequence originates from a man between 18 and 35 years old in good health. The sequencing sample was made of memory CD4+ T cells sorted from blood. The cell subset or site label, read with the paper, signifies: CD45RA-negative fraction. The nucleotide sequence reads as follows: TGTGCCAGCAGCTCCGTGCGCGGGTGGCAAGAGACCCAGTACTTC. This encodes CASSSVRGWQETQYF.